This TCR beta chain was sequenced for a study of blood T cells in healthy people across ages. CDR3 size: 15 residues. The germline CDR1 and CDR2 sequences are MNHEY and SVGEGT. J gave up 2 bases and V 8 bases, and 9 bases lay outside the gene matches. Study findings and constraints: Unsorted PBMC material precluded a definitive naive versus antigen-experienced comparison.

On this clonotype: The antigen is undetermined.

A second 7 to 11 cycle PCR used barcoded and J-beta primers. TCRdb itself ran the 5' RACE reads through MiXCR, one entry per CDR3 protein. The sample consists of 750,000 to 950,000 distinct CDR3 sequences, 53% of them appearing once. J is TRBJ2-3 and V is TRBV6-2 or TRBV6-3; 8 bases fit TRBD2. This sequence was found in a man older than 75 in good health. The specimen sequenced was blood. As DNA, the CDR3 is TGTGCCAGCCGTCGTACTAGCGGATACACAGATACGCAGTATTTT. Translating gives CASRRTSGYTDTQYF.